This T cell receptor (beta chain) emerged from a study of CD8 T cells in ankylosing spondylitis. Whole-study findings and limits: CD8+ disease-linked clones were present at relatively low frequencies in blood. Several highly homologous variants formed a TCR beta motif that appeared characteristic of ankylosing spondylitis blood.

In regard to this clonotype: Antigen specificity is unknown.

TCRdb called the 5' RACE reads again in MiXCR, with one record for every CDR3 protein. The table records 230,000 or so distinct CDR3 sequences, more than 20% of them present only once. What was sequenced was blood, either unsorted or a sorted T cell fraction (not recorded which). The receptor was isolated from a male donor with ankylosing spondylitis or in good health (not recorded which).

The CDR3: CASSLVGRVGTDTQYF. CDR3 nucleotide sequence: TGTGCCAGCAGCTTAGTAGGCCGGGTTGGCACAGATACGCAGTATTTT. The V and J genes are TRBV7-2 and TRBJ2-3; D remains unclear. V shed 1 base and J shed 1 base, with 12 bases lying between them. Germline CDR1 is SGHTA and CDR2 is FQGNSA. CDR3 length: 16 residues.